These 3 T cell receptor beta chains originate from one sample sequenced in a study of molecular identifiers for immune sequencing clone quantification. TCRdb recomputed calls from the PCR reads with MiXCR, one row per CDR3 protein. Of some 41,000 distinct CDR3 sequences listed, about 18% are singletons. The sample was naive CD8+ T cells from blood, with Jurkat cell RNA spiked in. Documented subset: FACS-sorted CD8+CD4-CCR7+CD45RA+ naive T cells. Receptors originate from a human donor in good health. Some libraries in this study had Jurkat cell RNA spiked in.

This clonotype has only a few counts. The rearrangement joins TRBV29-1 to TRBJ1-2; possible D gene TRBD1, 5 bases. Germline loops: CDR1 SQVTM, CDR2 ANQGSEA. The CDR3 totals 13 residues. The CDR3 coding sequence is TGCAGTACATTACAACAGGCGAGCTATGGCTACACCTTC. Its protein is CSTLQQASYGYTF.

Of note for this clonotype: This may be a read error: a much more frequent sequence differs by one nucleotide. The rearrangement links TRBV15 to TRBJ2-1; D is perhaps TRBD1 (5 bases). The germline V gene encodes CDR1 LNHNV and CDR2 YYDKDF (reference sequence). The CDR3 has 16 amino acids. CDR3 in DNA: TGTGCCACCAGCAGAGATATAGGGGCAACCATTAATGAGCAGCTCTTC. Protein: CATSRDIGATINEQLF.

With respect to this clonotype: A much more abundant neighbour one base away suggests this may be a read error. The V gene is TRBV11-2, the J gene TRBJ2-1; possible D gene TRBD2, 5 bases. The CDR3 is 14 residues long. CDR1 and CDR2 from the germline V gene are SGHAT and FQNNGV. CDR3 sequence: CASSWVSSFDERFF. The CDR3 bases are TGTGCCAGCAGCTGGGTTTCTAGCTTCGATGAGCGGTTCTTC.